This entry features one T cell receptor (beta chain) sequence. Once extracted for a subset, genomic DNA was divided evenly among several immunoSEQ plates. The table came from immunoSEQ multiplex PCR; TCRdb's copy has only in-frame clones and leaves some out. The sample lists 450,000 or so clones, roughly three quarters seen once, with 12% in the top ten. Nashville, Tennessee was home to all donors, each a Caucasian adult. These data are taken from a study of shared clonotypes between healthy human individuals. This CDR3 region has 15 residues. The germline V gene has CDR1 GTSNPN and CDR2 SVGIG (reference sequence). The germline V and J ends were trimmed by 1 base and 4 bases, with 14 bases remaining between them.

Sequenced: PBMCs. This sequence originates from a woman in her forties in good health. Some clones in this sample may be carry-over from other donors' samples. The chain recombines TRBV30 with TRBJ2-1, with D hard to call. In nucleotides, the CDR3 is TGTGCCTGGAGTGCTCAGAATTTAAGGTACAATGAGCAGTTCTTC. Residues: CAWSAQNLRYNEQFF.